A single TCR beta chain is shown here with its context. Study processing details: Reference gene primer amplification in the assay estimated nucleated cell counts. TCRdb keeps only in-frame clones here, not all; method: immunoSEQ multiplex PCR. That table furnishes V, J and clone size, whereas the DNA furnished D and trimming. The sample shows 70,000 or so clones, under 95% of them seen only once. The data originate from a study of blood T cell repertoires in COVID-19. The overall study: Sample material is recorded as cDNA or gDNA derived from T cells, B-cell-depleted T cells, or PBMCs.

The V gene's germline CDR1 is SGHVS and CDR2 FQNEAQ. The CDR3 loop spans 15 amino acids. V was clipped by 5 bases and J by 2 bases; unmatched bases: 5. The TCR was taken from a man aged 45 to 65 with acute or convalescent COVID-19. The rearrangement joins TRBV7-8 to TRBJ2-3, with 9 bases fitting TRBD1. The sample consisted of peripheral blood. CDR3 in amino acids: CASSRNRGHTDTQYF. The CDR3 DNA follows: TGTGCCAGCAGCCGAAACAGGGGGCACACAGATACGCAGTATTTT.